The TCR beta chain under discussion was sequenced for a study of vaccination effects on CD4 cells after COVID-19 (dated by TCRdb to 2021 to 2024). Study-wide context: Across the study, the median time from the second dose to post-vaccine sampling was 72 days (range 14 to 241). SARS-CoV-2 spike-specific CD4+ TCR repertoires from before and after mRNA vaccination were compared in COVID-19 convalescent patients and in infection-naive vaccine recipients. A total of 9 to 11 COVID-19 convalescent patients and a handful of SARS-CoV-2-naive healthy vaccine recipients were included in the full study. Cultures from other donors in the study were sequenced with the Oncomine TCR Beta short-read assay on an Illumina iSeq 100. Overall results and qualifications from the work: Both infection-induced and vaccine-induced clones contracted markedly at late post-vaccination timepoints, which is consistent with waning T cell responses. In healthy vaccine recipients, vaccine-induced clones were almost all SARS-CoV-2 mono-reactive, with only 1 of 255 cross-reactive with common cold coronaviruses. Limitations of the study were the small number of convalescent patients and the absence of early post-infection timepoints.

Preparation of the library involved the immunoSEQ multiplex PCR assay. DNA from the CD4+ T cells that had been cultured and isolated underwent TCR beta CDR3 sequencing. Under the source paper's analysis protocol: Non-productive TCR sequences were removed, reads were trimmed to the CDR3 region, and CDR3s of at least 7 amino acids were retained. Antigen-specific clonotypes were identified using the MANAFEST web app by comparison of expansion in peptide wells against reference cultures. To be called positive, a clone needed expansion at FDR<0.05 compared with the reference and with all other wells, an odds ratio greater than 5, and a frequency greater than 0.1% in two replicate wells. A clonotype was defined as cross-reactive if the clonotype was significantly expanded both in SARS-CoV-2 spike wells and in at least one common cold coronavirus spike condition. Using the stringdist R package, CDR3 similarity was measured by Levenshtein distance, and unrooted trees were constructed with ape in R 3.6.1. TCRdb took this table from immuneACCESS and kept in-frame rearrangements with V and J called. Such tables lack part of the clones; where checked against another copy, unresolved V genes explain under half of the gap, and the rest is unexplained. D and trimming were read from the DNA, whereas the V and J calls and clone size are those reported in that table. The sample yields some 30,000 clones; 55% to 70% were counted once. The ten largest clonotypes hold approximately 8.7% of the sample.

To identify antigen-specific CD4+ T cell clonotypes by their expansion, the ViraFEST assay first stimulated PBMC with viral peptide pools and then applied TCR sequencing. After approximately eleven days of culture, CD4+ T cells were isolated with the EasySep CD4+ T cell isolation kit. Two doses of either the BNT162b2 or the mRNA-1273 mRNA SARS-CoV-2 vaccine were administered to participants. Healthy vaccine recipients had no prior SARS-CoV-2 infection, confirmed by negative nucleocapsid antibodies before and after vaccination. Each well held some 1.9 million PBMC cultured in IMDM containing roughly 4.9% human AB serum, 8.5 to 10 IU/ml IL-2 and gentamicin, along with around 11 ug/ml peptides. Half of the culture medium was replaced with fresh IL-2-containing medium on days 3 and 7. Unless otherwise noted, each peptide stimulation condition was cultured in triplicate wells. PBMC were separated from whole blood using Ficoll-Paque Plus gradient centrifugation and were then either cryopreserved at -140C or used fresh. The overlapping peptide pools covered the spike proteins of SARS-CoV-2 and of the common cold coronaviruses HCoV-NL63, HCoV-OC43 and HCoV-229E. The QIAamp micro DNA kit was used to extract genomic DNA from the cultured CD4+ T cells.

At the junction V is shortened by 0 bases and J by 7 bases; bases outside the gene matches: 14. There are 17 amino acids in the CDR3, from cysteine to phenylalanine inclusive. Only the CDR3 part of the read is kept: 51 bases, read in frame from the first base. CDR1 is given as SGHRS and CDR2 as YFSETQ, both from the germline V gene. This clone has just a few counts. Its antigen remains undetermined. The input lacks base qualities; no much larger clone sits a single base away. The V and J segments used are TRBV5-1 and TRBJ2-5, with 8 central nucleotides matching TRBD2. Sample: CD4+ T cells from PBMCs cultured with SARS-CoV-2 spike peptides, taken after COVID-19 vaccination. In light of the paper, this sample's cell subset or site label describes: SARS-CoV-2 spike overlapping peptide pool stimulation. The origin of this receptor is a human donor who received a COVID-19 vaccine. The DNA sequence follows: TGCGCCAGCAGCTTGGAAGTTGGAGGCGGGAGGCGAGGGACCCAGTACTTC. This translates into CASSLEVGGGRRGTQYF.